This T cell receptor (beta chain) came from a study of Graves' ophthalmopathy and Graves' hyperthyroidism. This CDR3 contains 13 residues. Germline CDR1 and CDR2: SGHTA and FQGNSA. From RNA, the CDR3 regions of TCR beta chains were amplified and sequenced. An initial RT-PCR round employing HTBI primers preceded a second-round multiplex PCR. TCRdb reprocessed the multiplex PCR reads with MiXCR, giving one entry per CDR3 protein. This sample has hundreds of thousands of distinct CDR3 sequences, with approximately 22% found just once. The stable label applied to hyperthyroidism with no ophthalmopathy within 18 months of follow-up. For this clonotype: The junction departs from germline at one end; a sequencing error may be responsible.

Sequenced input: peripheral blood. The TCR was taken from a woman between 18 and 30 years old with stable Graves' hyperthyroidism. Some clones in this sample may be carry-over from other donors' samples. The chain links TRBV7-2 to TRBJ2-4, with 10 positions matching TRBD2. The CDR3 is CASSLLAGDIKYF. CDR3 sequence (DNA): TGTGCCAGCAGCTTACTAGCGGGAGACATTAAGTACTTC.